These T cell receptor beta chains were read from a single sample in a study of T cell responses to AZD1222 COVID-19 vaccine. Clones were sequenced by immunoSEQ multiplex PCR, and TCRdb holds only the in-frame ones, with some missing. The repertoire consists of 150,000 to 200,000 clones, with 85% to 95% occurring once and the leading ten covering 3.6%. The sample consisted of peripheral blood, taken 28 days after the second dose of the MenACWY control vaccine. The receptors derive from an adult who received the MenACWY meningococcal vaccine as a control. CDR3s include the opening cysteine and the closing phenylalanine or tryptophan. Fields, in order: clone size, CDR3 length, D gene, V gene, J gene, CDR3 DNA, CDR3 protein. A D gene is named only where the DNA matches it firmly. The listing skips clone size in some rows; elsewhere it reads once, few, many or a size class.

>-|15|TRBD1|TRBV11-3|TRBJ1-4
TGTGCCAGCAGCACGCCGGGACAGGGGAGGGAAAAACTGTTTTTT
CASSTPGQGREKLFF
>-|11|-|TRBV6-5|TRBJ1-5
TGTGCCAGCAGTTTTGCTCAGCCCCAGCATTTT
CASSFAQPQHF
>-|15|TRBD2|TRBV7-9|TRBJ2-7
TGTGCCAGCAGCTTGGAGCCGGGACTAGGCTACGAGCAGTACTTC
CASSLEPGLGYEQYF
>-|19|TRBD2|TRBV7-2|TRBJ2-6
TGTGCCAGCAGCCACCGAAGACTAGCGGGAGGGCCTGGGGCCAACGTCCTGACTTTC
CASSHRRLAGGPGANVLTF
>-|16|-|TRBV23-1|TRBJ1-5
TGCGCCAGCAGTCAATCGACACAGATTAGCAATCAGCCCCAGCATTTT
CASSQSTQISNQPQHF
>-|12|-|TRBV7-3|TRBJ1-1
TGTGCCAGCAGCTTTCAGGACAGCGAAGCTTTCTTT
CASSFQDSEAFF
>-|14|TRBD1|TRBV9|TRBJ1-5
TGTGCCAGCAGCCCCGGGGACAGGGTTCAGCCCCAGCATTTT
CASSPGDRVQPQHF
>once|17|TRBD2|TRBV24-1|TRBJ2-5
TGTGCCACCAGTGATCCCTCGGGCGGGGAGGGCCAAGAGACCCAGTACTTC
CATSDPSGGEGQETQYF
>-|16|TRBD2|TRBV7-6|TRBJ2-7
TGTGCCAGCAGCTTAGGATCCAGCGGGAGGTACTACGAGCAGTACTTC
CASSLGSSGRYYEQYF
>-|14|-|TRBV7-8|TRBJ1-2
TGTGCCAGCAGCTCCCTGGGACAAAACTATGGCTACACCTTC
CASSSLGQNYGYTF
>-|18|-|TRBV4-1|TRBJ2-7
TGCGCCAGCAGCCCCTCCTCTCGAAGCGTGGATGACCTATACGAGCAGTACTTC
CASSPSSRSVDDLYEQYF
>-|14|-|TRBV19|TRBJ2-7
TGTGCCAGTAGTATCCCGGGAGCGAGCTACGAGCAGTACTTC
CASSIPGASYEQYF
>-|15|TRBD1|TRBV6-5|TRBJ2-3
TGTGCCAGCAGTTACAGGGGGCCCCACCTGGATACGCAGTATTTT
CASSYRGPHLDTQYF
>-|14|-|TRBV6-5|TRBJ2-7
TGTGCCAGCAGTTCAACAGGAGGCCTAACCGAGCAGTACTTC
CASSSTGGLTEQYF
>-|14|TRBD1|TRBV7-9|TRBJ1-2
TGTGCCAGCAGCATATTGGACAGGGTAGAAGGCTACACCTTC
CASSILDRVEGYTF
>-|13|-|TRBV25-1|TRBJ1-1
TGTGCCAGCAGTAACAGTTTGAACACTGAAGCTTTCTTT
CASSNSLNTEAFF
>-|12|-|TRBV11-2|TRBJ1-2
TGTGCCAGCAGCTTACTTAACTATGGCTACACCTTC
CASSLLNYGYTF
>-|15|-|TRBV9|TRBJ1-4
TGTGCCAGCAGCGCTCTGGTGGGTTCGGCTGAAAAACTGTTTTTT
CASSALVGSAEKLFF
>once|11|-|TRBV29-1|TRBJ2-7
TGCAGCGTTGAGTACAGCTACGAGCAGTACTTC
CSVEYSYEQYF
>-|13|-|TRBV14|TRBJ2-2
TGTGCCAGCAGCCAAGTCCTGTCCGGGGAGCTGTTTTTT
CASSQVLSGELFF
>-|15|-|TRBV7-2|TRBJ2-1
TGTGCCAGCAGCTTAGCCCCTGAGACCAACAATGAGCAGTTCTTC
CASSLAPETNNEQFF
>once|17|TRBD2|TRBV4-3|TRBJ2-3
TGCGCCAGCAGCCAAGCGGGGACTAGCGGGAGAACAGATACGCAGTATTTT
CASSQAGTSGRTDTQYF
>-|15|-|TRBV7-6|TRBJ1-5
TGTGCCAGCAGCTTAAGTGGAGGGGGCAATCAGCCCCAGCATTTT
CASSLSGGGNQPQHF
>once|15|-|TRBV3-1/TRBV3-2|TRBJ2-7
TGTGCCAGCAGCCAAGAGGTCGCCAGTATTCTCGAGCAGTACTTC
CASSQEVASILEQYF
>once|12|-|TRBV25-1|TRBJ2-7
TGTGCCAGCAGTGTATCGATTTACGAGCAGTACTTC
CASSVSIYEQYF
>-|13|-|TRBV11-3|TRBJ2-5
TGTGCCAGCAGCTTAGCGGTGGAGGGGACCCAGTACTTC
CASSLAVEGTQYF
>-|13|-|TRBV12-3/TRBV12-4|TRBJ1-6
TGTGCCAGCAGTTTAAGGGGCTATTCACCCCTCCACTTT
CASSLRGYSPLHF
>-|13|-|TRBV29-1|TRBJ1-1
TGCAGCGTTGAAAAGAGCCGGAACACTGAAGCTTTCTTT
CSVEKSRNTEAFF
>-|13|-|TRBV7-2|TRBJ2-7
TGTGCCGGGGCGGTGGGCCCGGTCTACGAGCAGTACTTC
CAGAVGPVYEQYF
>-|17|-|TRBV30|TRBJ2-7
TGTGCCTGGAGGCGGACTATAATTACAGGGGTTTTCTACGAGCAGTACTTC
CAWRRTIITGVFYEQYF
>few|13|-|TRBV14|TRBJ2-2
TGTGCCAGCAGCCAAGATACCCGTAGGGAGCTGTTTTTT
CASSQDTRRELFF
>-|15|-|TRBV5-1|TRBJ1-4
TGCGCCAGCAGCTTGGTCAGGACGACTAATGAAAAACTGTTTTTT
CASSLVRTTNEKLFF
>-|13|-|TRBV30|TRBJ1-1
TGTGCCTGGAGGCGGAGCCAGAACACTGAAGCTTTCTTT
CAWRRSQNTEAFF
>-|14|TRBD1|TRBV19|TRBJ1-6
TGTGCCAGTACCCCCGGGACAGGGGATTCACCCCTCCACTTT
CASTPGTGDSPLHF
>-|14|TRBD1|TRBV10-3|TRBJ2-2
TGTGCCATCAGTGAGCCCAGACAGGGGCGGGAGCTGTTTTTT
CAISEPRQGRELFF
>-|14|-|TRBV6-2/TRBV6-3|TRBJ1-3
TGTGCCAGCAGTTACTCCGCCCATGGAAACACCATATATTTT
CASSYSAHGNTIYF